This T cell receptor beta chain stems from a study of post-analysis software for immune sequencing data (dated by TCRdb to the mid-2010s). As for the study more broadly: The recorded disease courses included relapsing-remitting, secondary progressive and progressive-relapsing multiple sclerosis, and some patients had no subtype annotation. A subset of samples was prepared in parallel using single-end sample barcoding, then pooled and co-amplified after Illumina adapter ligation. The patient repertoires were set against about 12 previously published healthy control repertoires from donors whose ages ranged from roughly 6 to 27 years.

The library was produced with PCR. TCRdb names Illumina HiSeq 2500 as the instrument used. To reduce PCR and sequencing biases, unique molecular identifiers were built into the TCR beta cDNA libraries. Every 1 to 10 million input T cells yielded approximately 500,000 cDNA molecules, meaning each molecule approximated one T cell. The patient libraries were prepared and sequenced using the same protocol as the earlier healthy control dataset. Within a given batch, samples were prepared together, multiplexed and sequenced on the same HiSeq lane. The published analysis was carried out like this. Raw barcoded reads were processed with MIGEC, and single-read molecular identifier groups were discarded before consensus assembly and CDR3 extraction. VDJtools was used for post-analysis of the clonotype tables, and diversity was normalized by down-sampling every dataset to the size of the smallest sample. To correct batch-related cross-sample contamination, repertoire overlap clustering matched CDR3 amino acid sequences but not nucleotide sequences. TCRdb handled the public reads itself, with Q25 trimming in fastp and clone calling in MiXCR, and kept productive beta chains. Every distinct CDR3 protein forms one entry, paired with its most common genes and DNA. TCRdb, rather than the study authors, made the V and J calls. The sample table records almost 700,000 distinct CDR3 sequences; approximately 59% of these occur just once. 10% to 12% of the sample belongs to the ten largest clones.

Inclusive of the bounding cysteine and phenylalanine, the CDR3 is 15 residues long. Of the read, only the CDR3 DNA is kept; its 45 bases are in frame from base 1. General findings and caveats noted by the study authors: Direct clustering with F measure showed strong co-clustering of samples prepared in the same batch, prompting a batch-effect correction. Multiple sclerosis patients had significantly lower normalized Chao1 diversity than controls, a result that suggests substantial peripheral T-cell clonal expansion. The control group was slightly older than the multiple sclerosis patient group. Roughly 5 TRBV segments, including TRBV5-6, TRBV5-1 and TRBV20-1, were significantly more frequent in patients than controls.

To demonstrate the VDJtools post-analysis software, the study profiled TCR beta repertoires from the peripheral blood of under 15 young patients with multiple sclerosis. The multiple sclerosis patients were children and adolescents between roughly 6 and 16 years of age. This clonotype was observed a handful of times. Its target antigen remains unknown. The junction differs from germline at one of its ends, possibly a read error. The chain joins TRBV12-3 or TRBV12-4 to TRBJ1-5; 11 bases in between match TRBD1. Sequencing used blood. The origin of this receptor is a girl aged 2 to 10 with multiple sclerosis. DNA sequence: TGCGCCAGCAGCTGGGGACAGGGGGAAAATCAGCCCCAGCATTTT. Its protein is CASSWGQGENQPQHF.